The 21 T cell receptor beta chains below were found in one sample sequenced in a study of T cells in Graves' hyperthyroidism and ophthalmopathy (dated by TCRdb to between 2017 and 2020). The method behind the library was multiplex PCR. Sequenced using an Illumina HiSeq 2000. TCR beta CDR3 regions were amplified from RNA transcripts. For the first round of RT-PCR on the TCR CDR3, the HTBI primer set was used together with the Qiagen OneStep RT-PCR kit. Using fastp at Q25 and MiXCR, TCRdb reprocessed the public reads and kept productive beta chains. Entries are consolidated by CDR3 protein sequence, retaining the most common genes and DNA. The sample profile shows fewer than 350,000 distinct CDR3 sequences; 15% to 20% of them were found once. Around a sixth of the sample belongs to the ten largest clones. The sequenced sample consisted of blood. The source is a woman between 35 and 50 years old with Graves' ophthalmopathy.

In its sample, this clonotype was seen a few times. This chain joins TRBV11-1 and TRBJ2-7; 7 nucleotides line up with TRBD2. The CDR3 is 16 residues long. J lost 2 bases, V lost 5 bases, and 12 bases had no gene match. Germline V gene lookup returns CDR1 SGHAT and CDR2 FQDESV (reference sequence). The CDR3 protein is CASSRGEGNWPYEQYF. The DNA for the CDR3 is TGTGCCAGCAGCCGCGGGGAGGGGAACTGGCCCTACGAGCAGTACTTC.

Many counts were recorded for this clonotype. Since no conserved phenylalanine or tryptophan closes the CDR3, a read error is the likely cause. The CDR3 protein is CASIGLGPSGSYEQYS. CDR3 nucleotides: TGTGCCAGTATCGGGCTTGGCCCTAGCGGGAGCTACGAGCAGTACTCC. The gene calls are TRBV19 and TRBJ2-7; 10 bases are shared with TRBD2. This CDR3 has 16 residues. Germline V gene sequence: CDR1 LNHDA, CDR2 SQIVND (reference sequence). J lost 3 bases, V lost 7 bases, and 12 bases had no gene match.

This clonotype was detected ten times or more. CDR3 region: CAISNTRQGEQYF. The CDR3 DNA is TGTGCCATCTCCAACACTAGGCAGGGTGAGCAGTACTTC. This sequence joins TRBV10-3 and TRBJ2-7; the D gene could be TRBD1 or TRBD2 (5 bases each). V lost 8 bases to trimming and J lost 7 bases, with 18 bases between them. Germline CDR1 is ENHRY and CDR2 is SYGVKD. The CDR3 consists of 13 residues.

Ten or more counts support this clonotype. CDR3 in amino acids: CASSASDSPLHF. The CDR3 DNA follows: TGTGCCAGCAGTGCTTCAGATTCACCCCTCCACTTT. V usage is TRBV27 and J usage is TRBJ1-6; D is undetermined. From germline, CDR1 is MNHEY and CDR2 SMNVEV (reference sequence). Trimming left V 5 bases short and J 8 bases short, with 7 bases between. The CDR3 loop spans 12 amino acids.

This clonotype was counted at least ten times. The chain combines TRBV30 with TRBJ1-1; D ambiguous. Germline CDR1 reads GTSNPN; CDR2 reads SVGIG (reference sequence). V gave up 3 bases and J gave up 5 bases, with 13 bases separating them. CDR3 length: 13 residues. CDR3 coding DNA: TGTGCCTGGAGCGGGGTCCCGGGGACTGAAGCTTTCTTT. Its protein is CAWSGVPGTEAFF.

This clonotype showed up just a few times. One base away lies a much larger clone, so this may be a sequencing read error. This sequence joins TRBV28 and TRBJ2-7, with unresolved D. The CDR3 spans 16 residues. CDR1 is MDHEN and CDR2 is SYDVKM in the germline V gene. CDR3 coding DNA: TGTGCCAGCAGAAGCACTAAAGGAATCTCCTCCTACGAGCGGTACTTC. Translation: CASRSTKGISSYERYF.

This clonotype was observed many times. V usage is TRBV12-3 or TRBV12-4 and J usage is TRBJ2-7; D tentatively reads TRBD1 or TRBD2 (5 bases each). Between the trimmed V and J ends, which lost 8 bases and 6 bases, there was a span of 20 bases. The CDR3 consists of 14 residues. The chain's CDR3 is CASGAGTQLAEQYF. CDR3 DNA sequence: TGTGCCAGCGGGGCCGGGACCCAGCTAGCCGAGCAGTACTTC.

This clonotype was observed at least ten times. This chain connects TRBV10-1 to TRBJ2-7; the D gene is possibly TRBD1 (6 bases). CDR1 is WNHNN and CDR2 is SYGVQD in the germline V gene (reference sequence). V lost 2 bases and J 4 bases, leaving 9 bases between the germline ends. There are 13 residues in the CDR3. The CDR3 loop is CASSERQGYEQYF. CDR3 nucleotide sequence: TGCGCCAGCAGTGAGCGGCAGGGGTACGAGCAGTACTTC.

There are many counts of this clonotype. The chain uses TRBV10-3 and TRBJ2-2; 10 nucleotides match TRBD2. This CDR3 is built from 21 residues. From germline, CDR1 is ENHRY and CDR2 SYGVKD. With 0 bases clipped from V and 0 bases from J, the junction kept 13 bases outside the gene matches. The CDR3 is CAISESVLAGKATSNTGELFF. In DNA form, the CDR3 reads TGTGCCATCAGTGAGTCGGTACTAGCGGGAAAGGCTACATCGAACACCGGGGAGCTGTTTTTT.

This clonotype has at least ten counts. Compared with germline, one end of the junction differs, possibly owing to a read error. J is TRBJ2-7 and V is TRBV2; no definite D call. The CDR3 extends over 15 amino acids. Per the germline V gene, CDR1 is SNHLY and CDR2 is FYNNEI. The CDR3 nucleotides are TGTGCCAGCAGAGAAGATATCACCGGTAGCTACGAGCAGTACTTC. Amino acid sequence: CASREDITGSYEQYF.

This clonotype was seen at least ten times. The V and J genes are TRBV6-2 or TRBV6-3 and TRBJ2-7; D is perhaps TRBD2 (6 bases). The CDR3 spans 18 residues. CDR1 and CDR2 from the germline V gene are MNHEY and SVGEGT. Between the trimmed V and J ends, which lost 2 bases and 3 bases, there was a span of 23 bases. The CDR3 loop reads CASSYHPYRGLKLYEQYF. CDR3 nucleotides: TGTGCCAGCAGTTACCACCCTTACCGGGGACTCAAGCTCTACGAGCAGTACTTC.

The sample holds many counts of this clonotype. This chain's CDR3 is CASSPGLGEAFF. The CDR3 nucleotides read TGTGCCAGCTCACCCGGGTTGGGTGAAGCTTTCTTT. The chain links TRBV18 to TRBJ1-1; unclear D gene. This CDR3 region has 12 residues. V lost 3 bases and J lost 7, with 9 bases in between. Looked up from germline, CDR1 is KGHSH and CDR2 is LQKENI.

The rearrangement uses TRBV12-3 or TRBV12-4 and TRBJ1-5, with no clear D. The V gene lost 1 base and the J gene lost 1 base, with 5 bases spanning the gap. The CDR3 runs 14 residues. The CDR3 sequence is CASSLEDSNQPQHF. The CDR3 DNA is TGTGCCAGCAGTTTAGAAGACAGCAATCAGCCCCAGCATTTT.

This clonotype showed up many times. V and J are TRBV6-4 and TRBJ2-3; TRBD2 is a possible D gene (5 bases). V was trimmed by 6 bases and J by 2 bases, leaving 18 bases between them. CDR3 size: 16 residues. Germline lookup yields CDR1 MRHNA and CDR2 SNTAGT. The CDR3 reads CASSGSPDSYTDTQYF. DNA of the CDR3: TGTGCCAGCAGCGGGTCCCCGGACTCCTACACAGATACGCAGTATTTT.

The chain employs TRBV6-2 or TRBV6-3 and TRBJ2-5; no firm D call. Germline loops: CDR1 MNHEY, CDR2 SVGEGT. Trimming took off 6 bases at V and 0 bases at J, with 11 bases between the two ends. This CDR3 contains 14 residues. CDR3 bases: TGTGCCAGCAGGACCCCAAAGGACCAAGAGACCCAGTACTTC. Translation: CASRTPKDQETQYF.

This clonotype was seen at least ten times. J is TRBJ2-7 and V is TRBV19; 7 bases line up with TRBD1. V gave up 5 bases and J gave up 4 bases; unmatched junction bases: 17. Germline assignment: CDR1 LNHDA and CDR2 SQIVND (reference sequence). This CDR3 comprises 17 residues. CDR3 nucleotide sequence: TGTGCCAGTAGTGCCACTGACAGGGTCGGAGTGAAATACGAGCAGTACTTC. This encodes CASSATDRVGVKYEQYF.

This clonotype was observed at least ten times. The CDR3: CASSRGTDKNIQYF. The CDR3 DNA sequence: TGTGCCAGCAGCCGGGGGACAGACAAAAACATTCAGTACTTC. The chain has TRBV7-6 and TRBJ2-4; D perhaps matches TRBD1 (7 bases). V lost 5 bases to trimming and J lost 3 bases, with 11 bases between them. The CDR3 totals 14 residues. Germline lookup yields CDR1 SGHVS and CDR2 FNYEAQ.

This clonotype was counted many times. The CDR3 DNA reads as TGTGCCAGCAGTTTTAGTACCGGGATCAATCAGCCCCAGCATTTT. This gives the protein CASSFSTGINQPQHF. This sequence joins TRBV12-3 or TRBV12-4 and TRBJ1-5; no firm D call. The CDR3 sequence is 15 residues long. Trimming left V 3 bases short and J 3 bases short, with 12 bases between.

There are many counts of this clonotype. V and J are TRBV20-1 and TRBJ2-7; tentative D call: TRBD2 (5 bases). This CDR3 region has 13 residues. The V end was cut by 7 bases, the J end by 2 bases, with 15 bases between. Germline lookup yields CDR1 DFQATT and CDR2 SNEGSKA (reference sequence). Here the CDR3 DNA reads TGCAGTGGCAGTCCCGACTATACCTACGAGCAGTACTTC. Translated: CSGSPDYTYEQYF.

This clonotype showed up many times. This sequence joins TRBV7-8 and TRBJ2-4, with a tentative D call TRBD1 (5 bases). V lost 2 bases to trimming and J lost 4 bases, with 12 bases between them. Per germline, CDR1 SGHVS and CDR2 FQNEAQ. There are 15 residues in the CDR3. CDR3 protein: CASSLSSGLKNIQYF. CDR3 nucleotides: TGTGCCAGCAGCTTAAGTTCAGGGCTTAAAAACATTCAGTACTTC. Full variable domain (outside the CDR3, taken from reference TRBV7-8 and TRBJ2-4): GAGVSQSPRYKVAKRGQDVALRCDPISGHVSLFWYQQALGQGPEFLTYFQNEAQLDKSGLPSDRFFAERPEGSVSTLKIQRTQQEDSAVYLCASSLSSGLKNIQYFGAGTRLSVL.

This clonotype occurred many times. The V gene is TRBV6-5, the J gene TRBJ1-1; D unclear. The CDR3 length is 11 residues. Germline CDR1 reads MNHEY; CDR2 reads SVGAGI. V was clipped by 6 bases and J by 6 bases, with 8 bases between them. CDR3: CASRSLSEAFF. The CDR3 DNA is TGTGCCAGCAGAAGTCTTTCTGAAGCTTTCTTT.